The 18 T cell receptor beta chains given below trace back to one sample, sequenced in a study of T cell repertoires in cytomegalovirus infection. TCRdb itself ran the reads through MiXCR, one entry per CDR3 protein. The table records roughly 300,000 distinct CDR3 sequences, about 25% of them present only once. Specimen: PBMCs. The receptor set was obtained from a human donor in good health (CMV status not recorded). Some clones in this sample may be carry-over from other donors' samples.

CDR3 in amino acids: CASSAVSGVNIQYF. The CDR3 coding sequence is TGTGCCAGCAGTGCCGTTAGCGGGGTAAACATTCAGTACTTC. This rearrangement joins TRBV28 to TRBJ2-4; 8 nucleotides match TRBD2. Germline assignment: CDR1 MDHEN and CDR2 SYDVKM. This CDR3 has 14 amino acids. The ends lost 5 bases at V and 6 bases at J; junction bases unmatched: 6.

This clonotype was counted at least ten times. The genes are TRBV7-8 and TRBJ1-1, with 8 bases lining up with TRBD1. Germline V gives CDR1 SGHVS, CDR2 FQNEAQ. With 0 bases clipped from V and 2 bases from J, the junction kept 2 bases outside the gene matches. The CDR3 has 15 amino acids. CDR3 in amino acids: CASSLAQGGNTEAFF. As DNA, the CDR3 is TGTGCCAGCAGCTTAGCACAGGGGGGCAACACTGAAGCTTTCTTT.

Ten or more counts support this clonotype. The genes are TRBV7-9 and TRBJ1-2, with D possibly being TRBD1 (6 bases). From germline, CDR1 is SEHNR and CDR2 FQNEAQ (reference sequence). Trimming removed 7 bases from V and 9 bases from J, with 24 bases in between. The CDR3 loop spans 15 amino acids. For the CDR3, the DNA is TGTGCCAGCACCCGATCGCTTTTGGACAGTCAGAGCTACACCTTC. It specifies CASTRSLLDSQSYTF.

This clonotype was observed a few times. This sequence joins TRBV12-3 or TRBV12-4 and TRBJ2-2, with D hard to call. Trimming stripped 1 base from V and 6 bases from J, with 12 bases between. This CDR3 contains 15 residues. The CDR3 reads CASSLVGRGSGELFF. As DNA, the CDR3 is TGTGCCAGCAGTTTAGTCGGTCGAGGTTCCGGGGAGCTGTTTTTT.

This clonotype was detected many times. A much bigger clone sits one base away, suggesting this may be a read error. J is TRBJ1-5 and V is TRBV7-6; no reliable D call. The V gene lost 3 bases and the J gene lost 5 bases, with 8 bases spanning the gap. Germline-derived CDR1 and CDR2 are SGHVS and FNYEAQ. The length of the CDR3 is 13 residues. DNA for the CDR3: TGTGCCAGCAGCTTTAACAGTGATCAGCCCCAGCATTTT. This codes for CASSFNSDQPQHF.

The table lists this clonotype with a few counts. The chain combines TRBV19 with TRBJ2-1; weak D call: TRBD2 (6 bases). CDR1 and CDR2 from the germline V gene are LNHDA and SQIVND (reference sequence). Trimming took 7 bases from V and 9 from J, leaving 10 bases between them. The length of the CDR3 is 11 residues. The CDR3 bases are TGTGCCAGTACGGAGGGAAGTGAGCAGTTCTTC. Protein: CASTEGSEQFF. Variable domain in full (rest from reference TRBV19 and TRBJ2-1): DGGITQSPKYLFRKEGQNVTLSCEQNLNHDAMYWYRQDPGQGLRLIYYSQIVNDFQKGDIAEGYSVSREKKESFPLTVTSAQKNPTAFYLCASTEGSEQFFGPGTRLTVL.

At least ten counts were recorded for this clonotype. This sequence joins TRBV6-2 or TRBV6-3 and TRBJ2-1; 9 bases map to TRBD1. This CDR3 region has 15 residues. Trimming at V came to 2 bases and at J to 5 bases, leaving 4 bases not matched to a gene. CDR1 and CDR2 (germline): MNHEY, SVGEGT. CDR3 nucleotide sequence: TGTGCCAGCAGTTACGCGGGACAGGGAAACAATGAGCAGTTCTTC. Translating it yields CASSYAGQGNNEQFF.

The CDR3, as DNA: TGCAGCGTTGGCCTAGGAGTCTCTGGAAACACCATATATTTT. Amino acids: CSVGLGVSGNTIYF. The rearrangement links TRBV29-1 to TRBJ1-3, with D hard to call. V was shortened by 4 bases and J by 0 bases, with 10 bases between the two germline ends. Germline assignment: CDR1 SQVTM and CDR2 ANQGSEA. The CDR3 consists of 14 residues.

This clonotype was recorded many times. V usage is TRBV7-2 and J usage is TRBJ2-1; 9 positions agree with TRBD1. The CDR3 runs 15 residues. V lost 1 base and J lost 4; bases outside the gene matches: 2. The V gene's germline CDR1 is SGHTA and CDR2 FQGNSA. As DNA, the CDR3 is TGTGCCAGCAGCTTAGACGGGACAGGGTACAATGAGCAGTTCTTC. Translating gives CASSLDGTGYNEQFF.

This clonotype appeared a few times. CDR3 bases: TGTGCCAGCAGCTCGACAACAGGGAACACTGAAGCTTTCTTT. Translated: CASSSTTGNTEAFF. The chain links TRBV7-3 to TRBJ1-1; D is possibly TRBD1 (5 bases). There are 14 residues in the CDR3. Germline V gene sequence: CDR1 SGHTA, CDR2 FQGTGA. V was clipped by 4 bases and J by 1 base, with 10 bases between them.

This clonotype has only a few counts. V gene TRBV6-2 or TRBV6-3 combines with J gene TRBJ2-6; D is unclear. The CDR3 is 13 residues long. Trimming took 7 bases from V and 0 from J, leaving 4 bases between them. Germline V gene sequence: CDR1 MNHEY, CDR2 SVGEGT. The CDR3 here is CASTYSGANVLTF. Here the CDR3 DNA reads TGTGCCAGCACCTACTCTGGGGCCAACGTCCTGACTTTC.

This clonotype was counted many times. The V and J genes are TRBV20-1 and TRBJ2-3; TRBD1 agrees at 8 bases. The germline V gene has CDR1 DFQATT and CDR2 SNEGSKA (reference sequence). Germline trimming cut 0 bases from V and 7 bases from J; bases unmatched to any gene: 3. The CDR3 is 13 amino acids. CDR3 protein: CSARDYRGNTQYF. DNA for the CDR3: TGCAGTGCTAGAGATTACAGGGGGAATACGCAGTATTTT.

Note on this clonotype: A much larger clonotype is one base distant, so this may be a read error. This chain connects TRBV11-2 to TRBJ2-3; TRBD2 matches at 10 bases. The trim removed 6 bases at V and 4 bases at J, leaving 13 bases unmatched. CDR3 length: 17 residues. Germline V lookup: CDR1 SGHAT, CDR2 FQNNGV. The CDR3 nucleotides read TGTGCCAGCAGGTCGGGTGGACTAGCGGCTGAAGCAGATACGCAGTATTTT. Translating it yields CASRSGGLAAEADTQYF.

A few counts support this clonotype. V is TRBV3-1 and J is TRBJ2-3; unclear D gene. In germline, CDR1 is LGHDT, CDR2 YNNKEL (reference sequence). V lost 0 bases and J 6 bases, leaving 7 bases between the germline ends. The CDR3 spans 13 residues. Written as DNA, the CDR3 is TGTGCCAGCAGCCAAGATTTCGGGGATACGCAGTATTTT. The encoded protein is CASSQDFGDTQYF.

The rearrangement links TRBV6-6 to TRBJ1-1, with D possibly matching TRBD1 (6 bases). CDR3 length: 16 residues. Germline V gene lookup returns CDR1 MNHNY and CDR2 SVGAGI (reference sequence). The germline V and J ends were trimmed by 5 bases and 5 bases, with 21 bases remaining between them. The CDR3 sequence is CASSPGQRVWSTEAFF. CDR3 nucleotides: TGTGCCAGCAGTCCCGGACAGAGGGTTTGGAGTACTGAAGCTTTCTTT.

The table lists this clonotype with a few counts. The genes are TRBV19 and TRBJ2-6, with D unclear. The CDR3 is made up of 15 amino acids. Trimming pared 5 bases from V and 0 bases from J, leaving 8 bases between. CDR1 LNHDA and CDR2 SQIVND come from the germline V gene (reference sequence). The CDR3 nucleotides read TGTGCCAGTAGTGCATACTCCTCTGGGGCCAACGTCCTGACTTTC. This codes for CASSAYSSGANVLTF.

The rearrangement uses TRBV5-1 and TRBJ2-5, with TRBD2 identical over 7 bases. The germline V gene encodes CDR1 SGHRS and CDR2 YFSETQ. This CDR3 contains 14 residues. V lost 4 bases and J lost 2; bases outside the gene matches: 5. CDR3 nucleotide sequence: TGCGCCAGCAGCCCCTGGGAGGGACAAGAGACCCAGTACTTC. This gives the protein CASSPWEGQETQYF.

CDR3 bases: TGTGCCAGCAGTTTCCTCTTACTAGCGGGAGGTGCCTACGAGCAGTACTTC. Encoded protein: CASSFLLLAGGAYEQYF. The V and J genes are TRBV28 and TRBJ2-7; TRBD2 matches 12 bases. Losses at the gene ends were 3 bases for V and 2 bases for J; bases not matched to a gene: 8. This CDR3 comprises 17 residues. Germline CDR1 is MDHEN and CDR2 is SYDVKM.